The clone carrying this T cell receptor (beta chain) was counted between two and nine times. The data were obtained in a study of patients and donors after allogeneic stem cell transplantation. TCRdb processed the RT-PCR reads anew with MiXCR; each CDR3 protein has one entry. The repertoire holds some 960,000 distinct CDR3 sequences, roughly 17% seen once, with approximately 5.9% in the top ten. This CDR3 has 14 residues. The V end was cut by 6 bases, the J end by 2 bases, with 13 bases between. The sequence derives from a human donor who was either an allogeneic HSCT recipient or a stem cell or donor lymphocyte infusion donor (not recorded which). It is not recorded whose cells these are; they may come from a transplant donor. The V call is TRBV12-3 or TRBV12-4, the J call TRBJ1-1, with a weak D call TRBD1 (6 bases). Sequenced input: blood, either unsorted or a sorted T cell fraction (not recorded which). The CDR3 loop reads CASRGTNRNTEAFF. DNA of the CDR3: TGTGCCAGCAGGGGGACAAATCGAAACACTGAAGCTTTCTTT.